This TCR beta chain was profiled in a study of T cell repertoires in cytomegalovirus infection. TCRdb re-called the reads through MiXCR, storing one row per CDR3 protein. This table holds about 97,000 distinct CDR3 sequences, 16% found once. Germline CDR1 reads MDHEN; CDR2 reads SYDVKM. Deletions cut 6 bases from V and 11 bases from J, with 10 bases between. The CDR3 spans 11 residues. Study-level findings and limits: In two of eight donors, the top clonotype was HLA-C-restricted CMV-specific.

This clonotype was recorded a few times. What it binds is unknown. The sequence derives from a human donor in good health (CMV status not recorded). Some clones in this sample may be carry-over from other donors' samples. Material for sequencing was PBMCs. The chain has TRBV28 and TRBJ1-4; D remains ambiguous. CDR3 coding DNA: TGTGCCAGCAGGGGCTTGGGGAAACTGTTTTTT. Its protein product is CASRGLGKLFF.